The 6 T cell receptor beta chains listed next were all sequenced from one sample in a study of response to subunit inactivated influenza vaccine. MiXCR, run by TCRdb on the RT-PCR reads, gives a single entry per CDR3 protein. Here the sample spans 500,000 or so distinct CDR3 sequences, roughly 11% being singletons. The material sequenced was PBMCs from blood, taken 45 days after vaccination. Every receptor here comes from a man aged 45 to 65 who received an inactivated influenza vaccine.

This clonotype was picked up a small number of times. The genes are TRBV6-2 or TRBV6-3 and TRBJ1-1; D unclear. The CDR3 has 15 residues. Germline V CDR1 and CDR2: MNHEY, SVGEGT. Trimming took off 3 bases at V and 0 bases at J, with 11 bases between the two ends. The CDR3 sequence is CASSYPQAMNTEAFF. The CDR3 nucleotides read TGTGCCAGCAGTTATCCCCAGGCCATGAACACTGAAGCTTTCTTT.

The V and J genes are TRBV7-9 and TRBJ1-1; 8 nucleotides align to TRBD1. Germline trimming cut 1 base from V and 8 bases from J; bases unmatched to any gene: 9. This CDR3 comprises 15 residues. Per the germline V gene, CDR1 is SEHNR and CDR2 is FQNEAQ (reference sequence). CDR3 sequence (DNA): TGTGCCAGCAGCTTAGTGCGTCCAGGGGGCGGGGAAGCTTTCTTT. This encodes CASSLVRPGGGEAFF.

This clonotype was detected ten times or more. V and J are TRBV13 and TRBJ2-2; 7 bases agree with TRBD2. The junction had 6 bases not matched to a gene; V was cut back by 4 bases and J by 4 bases. The CDR3 contains 15 residues. CDR1 is PRHDT and CDR2 is FYEKMQ in the germline V gene (reference sequence). CDR3 region: CASSSRTRRTGELFF. CDR3 nucleotides: TGTGCCAGCAGCTCCAGGACTAGACGCACCGGGGAGCTGTTTTTT.

This clonotype was seen more than once but under ten times. The rearrangement links TRBV20-1 to TRBJ2-1; D uncertain. From germline, CDR1 is DFQATT and CDR2 SNEGSKA (reference sequence). V lost 3 bases and J 0 bases, leaving 15 bases between the germline ends. This CDR3 region has 16 residues. As DNA, the CDR3 is TGCAGTGCTAGTGCTTGGCCTCGGAGCTCCTACAATGAGCAGTTCTTC. Translation: CSASAWPRSSYNEQFF.

This clonotype showed up just a few times. This chain links TRBV30 with TRBJ2-7, with TRBD1 identical over 7 bases. The V and J ends lost 6 bases and 6 bases, in that order; junction bases with no gene match: 5. The CDR3 totals 11 residues. Germline V gene sequence: CDR1 GTSNPN, CDR2 SVGIG (reference sequence). In DNA form, the CDR3 reads TGTGCCTGCCACAGGGGCGGCGAGCAGTACTTC. Translating it yields CACHRGGEQYF.

The chain is built from TRBV11-1 and TRBJ2-2; tentatively, D is TRBD2 (6 bases). Trimming cost V 6 bases and J 1 base, with 15 bases left between them. CDR3 size: 16 residues. Germline CDR1 reads SGHAT; CDR2 reads FQDESV (reference sequence). This chain's CDR3 is CASSRGTPRNTGELFF. The CDR3 DNA sequence: TGTGCCAGCAGTAGAGGGACTCCTCGGAACACCGGGGAGCTGTTTTTT.